The entry below gives a single T cell receptor (beta chain) sequence along with its context. What this receptor recognizes is not known. The sample holds no much larger clone one base away, and base qualities are not on file. V lost 5 bases and J lost 8 bases; the stretch between them is 12 bases long. The CDR3 has 12 amino acids, counting the end cysteine and phenylalanine. Only the CDR3 portion is preserved as DNA: 36 bases, with reading frame beginning at the first base. CDR1 MDHEN and CDR2 SYDVKM were looked up in the germline V gene. The CDR3 regions of human TCRbeta chains were subjected to immunosequencing. From the authors' description of their analysis: Repertoire TCRs were matched against a reference library of SARS-CoV-2-specific TCRs generated with the MIRA antigen-specificity platform. Breadth meant the fraction of unique TCRs that were SARS-CoV-2-associated, whereas depth meant the fraction of total T cells that were SARS-CoV-2-associated. Using the MIRA data, each spike-specific TCR was assigned both to the spike region to which the TCR was reactive and to a CD4 or CD8 class. Log10-transformed breadth and depth values were compared by one-way ANOVA with Sidak's multiple comparisons tests. The table was pulled from immuneACCESS by TCRdb, which kept in-frame rearrangements only. Such tables lose some clones; where checked, under half of the loss comes from unresolved V genes, and the rest has no known cause. The V and J calls and clone size are taken from that table; D and trimming were inferred from the DNA. This sample gives tens of thousands of clones in total; approximately 88% of them show up just once. The top ten constitute just under 25% of the sample.

The time point label, read with the paper, signifies: about 28 days (+/-7) after the second vaccine dose. AZD1222 recipients given second doses at about 4 weeks or at about 12 weeks were pooled, since spike-specific TCR depth and breadth were not found to differ between the two schedules. The vaccinee samples were drawn from two UK trials, COV001 and COV002, one of which was a single-blind randomized controlled phase 2/3 trial testing AZD1222 (ChAdOx1 nCoV-19) in healthy adults. For TCRbeta chain sequencing, PBMC samples were collected from trial participants at day 0 and at day 28 after the second dose. The data were taken from a study of T cell responses to AZD1222 COVID-19 vaccine (dated by TCRdb to about 2021). The study in broad terms: A total of just over 230 trial participants underwent TCR sequencing, of whom about 210 had received two doses of AZD1222 and some 25 had received two doses of the MenACWY control vaccine. Trial participants were enrolled by age into 18-55, 56-69 and 70-plus year subgroups, with 148, 28 and 57 TCR-sequenced participants respectively.

The investigation overall reported the following: The vaccine-associated CD4 TCRs covered the entire spike protein, and the dominant responses fell in regions 160-218 and 743-854. Conclusions about previously exposed vaccinees are limited, since just 5 to 7 AZD1222 recipients were seropositive for SARS-CoV-2 at baseline. No day 14 peak-response samples were available, so repertoires were characterized only after the peak T cell response. The 56-69-year group was small, and its depth increase did not reach significance, likely because of low power. Spike-specific TCR breadth and depth rose significantly after two AZD1222 doses compared with day 0 and with MenACWY recipients. Reportedly, close to half of the unique spike-specific TCRs recognized epitopes lying outside the regions that are mutated in the B.1.351 and B.1.1.7 variants. Participants were mostly white British and included more females than males, and it was suggested by the authors that clonal diversity may have been underestimated.

The TCR comes from an adult who received the AZD1222 COVID-19 vaccine. Sequencing was performed on peripheral blood, taken 28 days after the second AZD1222 dose. The sequence joins TRBV28 to TRBJ1-2; TRBD1 is perhaps the D gene, given 5 matching bases. The DNA sequence is as follows: TGTGCCAGCAGTCTGTCGAGGGGAGGCTACACCTTC. Translated, it reads CASSLSRGGYTF.